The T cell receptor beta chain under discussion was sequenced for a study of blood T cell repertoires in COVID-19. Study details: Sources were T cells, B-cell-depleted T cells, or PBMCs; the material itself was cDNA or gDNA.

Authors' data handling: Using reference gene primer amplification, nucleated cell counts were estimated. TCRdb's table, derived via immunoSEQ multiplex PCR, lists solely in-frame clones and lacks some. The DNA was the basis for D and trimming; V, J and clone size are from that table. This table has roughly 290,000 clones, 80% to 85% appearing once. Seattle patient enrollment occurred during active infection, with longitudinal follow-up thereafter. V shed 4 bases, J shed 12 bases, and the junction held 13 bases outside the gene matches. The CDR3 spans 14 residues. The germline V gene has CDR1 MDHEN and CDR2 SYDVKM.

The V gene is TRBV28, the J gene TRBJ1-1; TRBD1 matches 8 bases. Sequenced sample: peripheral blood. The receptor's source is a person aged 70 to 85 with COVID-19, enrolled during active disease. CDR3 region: CASSSRDRPSATFF. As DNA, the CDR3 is TGTGCCAGCAGTTCCCGGGACAGGCCTTCTGCGACTTTCTTT.